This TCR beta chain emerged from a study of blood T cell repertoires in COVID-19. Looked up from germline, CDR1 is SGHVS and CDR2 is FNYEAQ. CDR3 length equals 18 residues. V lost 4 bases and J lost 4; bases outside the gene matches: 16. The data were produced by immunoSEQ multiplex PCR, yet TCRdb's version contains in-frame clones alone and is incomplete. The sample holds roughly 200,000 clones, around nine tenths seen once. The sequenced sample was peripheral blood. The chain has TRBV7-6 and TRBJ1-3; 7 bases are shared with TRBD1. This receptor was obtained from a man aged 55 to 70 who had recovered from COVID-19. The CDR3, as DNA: TGTGCCAGCAGCTCTGCGGCTTTCCGACAGGGTAGAGGAAACACCATATATTTT. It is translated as CASSSAAFRQGRGNTIYF.